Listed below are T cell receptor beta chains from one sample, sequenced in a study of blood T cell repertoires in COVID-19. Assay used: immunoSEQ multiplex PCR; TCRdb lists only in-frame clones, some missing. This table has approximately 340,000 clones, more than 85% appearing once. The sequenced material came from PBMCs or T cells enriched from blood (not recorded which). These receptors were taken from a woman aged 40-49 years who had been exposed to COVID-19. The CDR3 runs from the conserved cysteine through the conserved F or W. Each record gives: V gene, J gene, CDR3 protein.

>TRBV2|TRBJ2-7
CASSEVGGRGGIEQYF
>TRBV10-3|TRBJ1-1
CAISEGIQGAITEAFF
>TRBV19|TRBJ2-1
CASSMGLAGVEQFF
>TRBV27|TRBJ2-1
CASSVTRLSSYNEQFF
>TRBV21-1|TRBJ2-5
CASSKVGSGLKETQYF
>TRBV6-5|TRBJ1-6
CASGQGALNVSPLHF
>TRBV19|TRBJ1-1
CASNYRAGRHTEAFF
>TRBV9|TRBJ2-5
CASSVEGDQETQYF
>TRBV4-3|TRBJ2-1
CASSQEASGYNEQFF
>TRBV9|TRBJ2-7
CASSVRAAASWGGEQYF
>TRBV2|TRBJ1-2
CASSLKLDRLKGYTF
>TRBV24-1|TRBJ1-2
CATSDPGQGQNYGYTF
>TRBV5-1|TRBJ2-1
CASSWGQGRPLDYNEQFF